This record concerns one T cell receptor (beta chain) sequence. In this sample, this clonotype turned up many times. What antigen it recognizes has not been identified. There are no base qualities to consult, and no much larger clone falls within one base. This specimen comes from a study of human T cells and chemical hapten exposure (dated by TCRdb to about 2021). A note on the overall study: For sensitization, 2% DPC in acetone was applied to a roughly 2 cm by roughly 2 cm area of upper inner arm skin. Weekly therapeutic DPC doses were additionally applied to the scalp of patients throughout the roughly 24-week study period. Patch testing was performed on the upper back with Finn chambers containing 0.01% DPC, and the patch tests were scored after 6 days according to International Contact Dermatitis Research Group standards. The mostly female patient cohort included alopecia areata with under or over 50% scalp involvement, alopecia totalis and alopecia universalis. Libraries were combined into a pool for sequencing, and differences in TCR yield between samples came mainly from small differences in library volumes within the pool. Peripheral blood TCR repertoire changes were tracked in vivo in alopecia patients during primary and secondary sensitization to the hapten diphenylcyclopropenone (DPC). Patient blood was sampled pre-sensitization (week 0) and at 2, 6 and about 24 weeks after DPC sensitization. Twenty-nine alopecia patients gave blood for TCR sequencing at one to four time points (pre-sensitization, 2, 6 and 24 weeks). General conclusions and limits of the study: The number of PT1 expanded TCRs positively correlated with patch test score, significant at thresholds 8, 16 and 32 but not 4. Expanded TCRs formed significantly more large CDR3 similarity clusters than pre-sensitization or healthy control sets, consistent with antigen-driven responses. Repeated subsampling changed both the strength of the expansion versus patch-test correlation and the threshold at which the correlation became significant. The number of TCRs above 1 in 1000 frequency did not change with DPC sensitization; there was no evidence of global repertoire structure alterations. Because all patients had alopecia, a presumed autoimmune disease, the immune response of the patients might differ from that of healthy individuals.

Measured from the cysteine to the phenylalanine, the CDR3 is 16 residues long. Only the CDR3 region is kept as DNA, spanning 48 bases read in frame from base 1. V was cut back by 4 bases and J by 4 bases, leaving a gap of 17 bases between them. Reading the germline V gene gives CDR1 SGHAT and CDR2 FQNNGV. Libraries were made using RACE. Instrument used: NextSeq 500. During library preparation, unique molecular identifiers were attached to individual cDNA molecules so that TCRs could be counted quantitatively and reproducibly. For every blood RNA sample, sequencing covered both the TCR alpha and TCR beta chains. For the original study's pipeline: The median number of TCRs per sample was over 85,000, ranging from about 20,000 to 750,000. V, J and CDR3 annotation of the TCR reads was performed with the Decombinator software suite. Every sample was subsampled to the same number of TCRs (28,000) for the PS versus PT1 abundance plots. TCRs were defined as expanded if absent before sensitization and observed at least eight times at the 2-week time point. In TCRdb, the public reads were trimmed at Q25 with fastp and aligned with MiXCR, with productive beta chains retained. Rows matching on CDR3 protein sequence are summarized as one entry with the most common DNA and genes. The V and J calls reflect TCRdb's pipeline rather than the authors' work. In this sample the table shows a few hundred thousand distinct CDR3 sequences, roughly 6.3% of which occur a single time. Of the sample, around 5.8% falls within the top ten clones.

The time point label of this sample denotes: patch test 2, 6 weeks after DPC sensitization. The sample's treatment or condition label, in plain terms: therapeutic diphenylcyclopropenone sensitization with weekly scalp DPC. At each patch-test visit, blood was drawn before the patch test was applied. Patients were considered eligible if aged 18 to 70, diagnosed with alopecia and deemed suitable for DPC therapy, and patients were excluded if pregnant. Total RNA was extracted from unfractionated whole blood that had been collected in Tempus Blood RNA tubes. This specimen was whole blood, taken in connection with sensitization to the hapten diphenylcyclopropenone (DPC). The clonotype was recovered from a young woman with alopecia areata. Some clones in this sample may be carry-over from other donors' samples. The rearrangement joined TRBV11-2 to TRBJ2-1, with the D segment identity uncertain. Here is the DNA: TGTGCCAGCAGCTCCCGGGCGGTTTCGAGTTACAATGAGCAGTTCTTC. The translation is CASSSRAVSSYNEQFF.